The table lists the clone carrying this T cell receptor beta chain with many counts. Antigen specificity is unknown. The sample belongs to a study of cytomegalovirus exposure and HLA in healthy donors. Notes on the study in general: Confirmation in vitro established that a few CMV-associated chains were specific for CMV antigens. Overall, roughly 170 TCR beta chains were annotated as cytomegalovirus-associated. TCR beta sequences reportedly predicted the HLA-A and HLA-B alleles of most subjects accurately.

Researchers ran the PCR with 60 Vbeta and 13 Jbeta primers. Original methodology: It was a later analysis that counted 83 million or so unique TCR beta chains, of which approximately 9.9 million were shared. Profiling relied on immunoSEQ multiplex PCR, and the TCRdb table lists in-frame clones only, not all of them. V, J and clone size are those of that table, while D and trimming were read from the DNA. The repertoire holds some 200,000 clones, with about four fifths as singletons. Sequenced material: PBMCs. This receptor was identified in a woman aged 18-29 years in good health and CMV-seronegative.

The DNA of the CDR3 is TGCAGCGTTAACAGGGTGGGCGGCTACACCTTC. This translates into CSVNRVGGYTF. The chain is built from TRBV29-1 and TRBJ1-2, with a tentative D call TRBD1 (6 bases). The CDR3 runs to 11 residues. Germline V gene data show CDR1 as SQVTM and CDR2 as ANQGSEA. V dropped 5 bases and J dropped 8 bases, with 12 bases sitting between them.